This T cell receptor (beta chain) stems from a study of T cells in women clearing cervical HPV infection. Study at large: Cases were women with histologically confirmed HPV16-related CIN3 or worse, including a couple of invasive cancers.

immunoSEQ multiplex PCR used an average of 1200 ng genomic DNA. Some clones are missing from TCRdb's copy, which holds only in-frame ones; the method was immunoSEQ multiplex PCR. Recorded here are about 24,000 clones; the top ten clones represent 5.4%. The CDR3 spans 12 residues. Trimming cost V 3 bases and J 5 bases, with 10 bases left between them. Germline CDR1 reads SQVTM; CDR2 reads ANQGSEA. As regards this clone: Read coverage stops 3 residues before the CDR3 terminus; the germline J gene supplies the remainder.

The genes are TRBV29-1 and TRBJ2-5; no clear D gene. The receptor comes from a woman aged 18-69 years with a cervical HPV16 infection that either progressed to CIN3+ or cleared (not recorded which). The sequenced sample was blood buffy coat. CDR3 amino acids: CSVDPVQETQYF. The part of the CDR3 DNA that was read is TGCAGCGTTGATCCGGTACAGGAGACC.